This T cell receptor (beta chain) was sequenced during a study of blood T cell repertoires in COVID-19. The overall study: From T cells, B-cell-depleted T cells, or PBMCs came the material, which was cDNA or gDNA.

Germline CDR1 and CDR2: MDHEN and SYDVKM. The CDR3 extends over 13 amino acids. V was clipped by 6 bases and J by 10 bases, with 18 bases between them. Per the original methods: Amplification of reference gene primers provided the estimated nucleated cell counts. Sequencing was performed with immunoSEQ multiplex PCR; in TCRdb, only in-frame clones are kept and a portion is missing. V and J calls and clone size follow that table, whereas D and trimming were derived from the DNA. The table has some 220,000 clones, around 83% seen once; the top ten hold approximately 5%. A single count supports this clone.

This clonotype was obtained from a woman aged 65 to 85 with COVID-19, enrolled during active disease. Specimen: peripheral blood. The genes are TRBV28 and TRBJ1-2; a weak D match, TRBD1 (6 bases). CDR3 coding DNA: TGTGCCAGCAGCCCCCCACGGGCAGGGGTCTACACCTTC. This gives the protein CASSPPRAGVYTF.